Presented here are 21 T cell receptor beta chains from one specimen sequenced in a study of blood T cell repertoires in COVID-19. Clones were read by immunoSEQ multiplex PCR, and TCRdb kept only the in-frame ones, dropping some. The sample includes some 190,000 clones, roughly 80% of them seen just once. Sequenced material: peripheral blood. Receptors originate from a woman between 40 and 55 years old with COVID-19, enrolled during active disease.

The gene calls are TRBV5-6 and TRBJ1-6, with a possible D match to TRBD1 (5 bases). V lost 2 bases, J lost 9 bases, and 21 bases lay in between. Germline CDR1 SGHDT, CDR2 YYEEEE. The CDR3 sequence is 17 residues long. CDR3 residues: CASSFGILGLEGSPLHF. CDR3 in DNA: TGTGCCAGCAGCTTCGGGATTTTGGGACTGGAGGGTTCACCCCTCCACTTT.

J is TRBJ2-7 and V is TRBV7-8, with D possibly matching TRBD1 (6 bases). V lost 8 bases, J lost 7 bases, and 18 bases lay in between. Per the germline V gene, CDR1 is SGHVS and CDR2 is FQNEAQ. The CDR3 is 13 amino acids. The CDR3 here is CASGVEGVGEQYF. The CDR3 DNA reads TGTGCCAGCGGTGTTGAGGGGGTCGGTGAGCAGTACTTC.

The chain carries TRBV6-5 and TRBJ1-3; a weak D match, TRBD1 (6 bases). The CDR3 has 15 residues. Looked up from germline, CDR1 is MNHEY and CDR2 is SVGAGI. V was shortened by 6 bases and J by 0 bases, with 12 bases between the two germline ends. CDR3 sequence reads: CASSQFRGSGNTIYF. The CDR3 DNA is TGTGCCAGCAGCCAATTCAGGGGCTCTGGAAACACCATATATTTT.

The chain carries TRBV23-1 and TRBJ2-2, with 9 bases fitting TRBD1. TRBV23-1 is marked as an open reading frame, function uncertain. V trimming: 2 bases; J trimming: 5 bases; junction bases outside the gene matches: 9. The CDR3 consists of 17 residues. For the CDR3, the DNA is TGCGCCAGCAGTCAAAGCGGTGGGGACAGGGATACCGGGGAGCTGTTTTTT. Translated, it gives CASSQSGGDRDTGELFF.

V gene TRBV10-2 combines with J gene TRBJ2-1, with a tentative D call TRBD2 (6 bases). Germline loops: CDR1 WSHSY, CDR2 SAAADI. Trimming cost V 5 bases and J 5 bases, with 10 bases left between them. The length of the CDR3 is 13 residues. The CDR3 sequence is CASSYTGDNEQFF. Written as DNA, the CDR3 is TGCGCCAGCAGTTATACGGGGGACAATGAGCAGTTCTTC.

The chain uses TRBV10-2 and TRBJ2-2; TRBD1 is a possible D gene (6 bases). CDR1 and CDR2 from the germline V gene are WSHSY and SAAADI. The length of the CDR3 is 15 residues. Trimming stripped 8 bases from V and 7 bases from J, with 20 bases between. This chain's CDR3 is CASLRPRGRSGELFF. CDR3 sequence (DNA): TGCGCCAGCCTAAGACCCAGGGGTCGGAGCGGGGAGCTGTTTTTT.

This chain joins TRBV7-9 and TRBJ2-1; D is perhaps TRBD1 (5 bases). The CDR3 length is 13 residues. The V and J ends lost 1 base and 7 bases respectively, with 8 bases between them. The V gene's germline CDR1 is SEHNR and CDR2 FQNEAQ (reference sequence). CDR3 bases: TGTGCCAGCAGCTTAGAGGCAGGGAATGAGCAGTTCTTC. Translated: CASSLEAGNEQFF.

As DNA, the CDR3 is TGTGCCTGCAGTCCGGGGGGCGCGGGAAACATTCAGTACTTC. It encodes CACSPGGAGNIQYF. The chain carries TRBV30 and TRBJ2-4; a weak D match, TRBD2 (7 bases). Trimming stripped 6 bases from V and 6 bases from J, with 18 bases between. In germline, CDR1 is GTSNPN, CDR2 SVGIG (reference sequence). This CDR3 region has 14 residues.

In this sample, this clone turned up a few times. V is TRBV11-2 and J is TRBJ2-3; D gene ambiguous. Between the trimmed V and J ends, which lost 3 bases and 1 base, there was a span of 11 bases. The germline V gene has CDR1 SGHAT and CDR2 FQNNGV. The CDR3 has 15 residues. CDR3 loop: CASSLVATGTDTQYF. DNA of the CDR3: TGTGCCAGCAGCTTGGTAGCCACTGGCACAGATACGCAGTATTTT.

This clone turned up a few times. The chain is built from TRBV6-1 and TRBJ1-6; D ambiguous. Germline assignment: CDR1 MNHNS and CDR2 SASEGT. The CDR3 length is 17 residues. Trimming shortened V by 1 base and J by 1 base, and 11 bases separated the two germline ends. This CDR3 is CASSEDLIRSYNSPLHF. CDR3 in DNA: TGTGCCAGCAGTGAAGATCTCATTCGGTCCTATAATTCACCCCTCCACTTT.

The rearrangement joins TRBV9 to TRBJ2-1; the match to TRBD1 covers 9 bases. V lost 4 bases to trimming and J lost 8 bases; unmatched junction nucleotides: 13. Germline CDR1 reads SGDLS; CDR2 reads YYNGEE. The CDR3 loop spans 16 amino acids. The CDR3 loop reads CASSIYPGQGADEQFF. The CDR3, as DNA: TGTGCCAGCAGCATTTATCCGGGACAGGGCGCCGATGAGCAGTTCTTC.

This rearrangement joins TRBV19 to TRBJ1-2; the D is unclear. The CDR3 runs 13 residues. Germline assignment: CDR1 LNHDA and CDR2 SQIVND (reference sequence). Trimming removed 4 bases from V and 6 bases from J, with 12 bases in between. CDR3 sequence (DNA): TGTGCCAGTAGTACGGGGTCTGTAAATGGCTACACCTTC. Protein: CASSTGSVNGYTF.

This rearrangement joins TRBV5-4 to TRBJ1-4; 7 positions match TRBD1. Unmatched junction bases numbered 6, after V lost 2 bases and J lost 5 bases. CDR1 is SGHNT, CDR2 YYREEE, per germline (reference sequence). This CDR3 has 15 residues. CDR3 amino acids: CASSLQGTANEKLFF. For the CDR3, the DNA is TGTGCCAGCAGCTTACAAGGGACAGCGAATGAAAAACTGTTTTTT.

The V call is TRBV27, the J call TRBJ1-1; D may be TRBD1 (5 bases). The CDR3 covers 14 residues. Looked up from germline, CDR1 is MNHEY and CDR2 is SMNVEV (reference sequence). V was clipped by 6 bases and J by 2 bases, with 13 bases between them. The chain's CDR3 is CASSPWGHNTEAFF. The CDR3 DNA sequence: TGTGCCAGCAGCCCGTGGGGCCATAACACTGAAGCTTTCTTT.

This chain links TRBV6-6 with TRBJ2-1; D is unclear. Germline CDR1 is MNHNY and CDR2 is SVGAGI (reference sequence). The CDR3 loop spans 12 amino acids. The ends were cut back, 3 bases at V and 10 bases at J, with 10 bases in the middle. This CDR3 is CASSYVAIEQFF. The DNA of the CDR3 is TGTGCCAGCAGTTATGTAGCCATAGAGCAGTTCTTC.

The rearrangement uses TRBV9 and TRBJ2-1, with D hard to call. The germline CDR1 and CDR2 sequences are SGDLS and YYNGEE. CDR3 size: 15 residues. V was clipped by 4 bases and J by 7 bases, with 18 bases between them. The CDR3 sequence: CASSPDARPGNEQFF. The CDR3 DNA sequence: TGTGCCAGCAGCCCCGACGCACGCCCCGGGAATGAGCAGTTCTTC.

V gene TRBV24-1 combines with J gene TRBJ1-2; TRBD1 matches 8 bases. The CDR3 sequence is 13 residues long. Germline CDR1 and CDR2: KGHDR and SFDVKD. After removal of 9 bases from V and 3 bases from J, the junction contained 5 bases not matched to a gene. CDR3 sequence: CATAGGADYGYTF. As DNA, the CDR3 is TGTGCCACCGCAGGGGGCGCCGACTATGGCTACACCTTC.

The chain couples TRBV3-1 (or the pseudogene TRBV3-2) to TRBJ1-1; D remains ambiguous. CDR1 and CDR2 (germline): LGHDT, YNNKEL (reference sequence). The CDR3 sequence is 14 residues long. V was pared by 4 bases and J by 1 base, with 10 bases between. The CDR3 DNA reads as TGTGCCAGCAGCCCCATACAGCAGAACACTGAAGCTTTCTTT. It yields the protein CASSPIQQNTEAFF.

Here the CDR3 DNA reads TGTGCCAGCAGCCAAGGACAGGGGGTGAACACTGAAGCTTTCTTT. Its translation is CASSQGQGVNTEAFF. This rearrangement joins TRBV3-1 (or the pseudogene TRBV3-2) to TRBJ1-1; 9 bases agree with TRBD1. Germline CDR1 reads LGHDT; CDR2 reads YNNKEL (reference sequence). This CDR3 is 15 amino acids long. Trimming cost V 1 base and J 0 bases; bases outside gene matches: 0.

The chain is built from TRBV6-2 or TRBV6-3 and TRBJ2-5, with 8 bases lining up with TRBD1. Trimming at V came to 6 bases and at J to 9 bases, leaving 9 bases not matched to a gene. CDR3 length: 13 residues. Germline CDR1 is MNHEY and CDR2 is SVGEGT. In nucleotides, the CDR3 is TGTGCCAGCAGCGAACAGGGGGAGACGTCCCAGTACTTC. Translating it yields CASSEQGETSQYF.

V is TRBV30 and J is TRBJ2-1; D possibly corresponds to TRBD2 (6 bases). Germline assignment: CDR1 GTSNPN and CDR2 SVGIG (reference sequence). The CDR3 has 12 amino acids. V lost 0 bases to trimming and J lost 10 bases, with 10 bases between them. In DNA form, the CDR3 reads TGTGCCTGGAGTGTAGTGGGAGGAGAGCAGTTCTTC. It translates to CAWSVVGGEQFF.